This T cell receptor (beta chain) was retrieved from a study of T cell repertoires in cytomegalovirus infection. Across the study: Indications of both CMV infection and matching HLA type were provided by public TCR beta signatures. General study findings and limits: Across the ex vivo response, the dominant clonotypes were HLA-C-restricted CMV-specific TCR beta clonotypes. Summed frequency of shared TCR beta families picked out CMV carriers who also had the relevant HLA.

In its sample, this clonotype was seen a few times. Its antigen is not known. In germline, CDR1 is SGHRS, CDR2 YFSETQ. This CDR3 spans 15 amino acids. The V segment lost 0 bases and the J segment 3 bases; nucleotides outside the gene matches: 5. TCRdb reanalysed the reads using MiXCR and keeps one entry per CDR3 protein. The sample lists 600,000 to 800,000 distinct CDR3 sequences, 20% to 25% seen once, with approximately 8% in the top ten. This TCR was sampled from a human donor in good health (CMV status not recorded). Some clones in this sample may be carry-over from other donors' samples. Sequencing was performed on CD8+ T cells from PBMCs. The chain employs TRBV5-1 and TRBJ1-1, with 7 positions matching TRBD1. The CDR3 region is CASSLETGRDTEAFF. In DNA, the CDR3 is TGCGCCAGCAGCTTGGAGACAGGGAGGGACACTGAAGCTTTCTTT.